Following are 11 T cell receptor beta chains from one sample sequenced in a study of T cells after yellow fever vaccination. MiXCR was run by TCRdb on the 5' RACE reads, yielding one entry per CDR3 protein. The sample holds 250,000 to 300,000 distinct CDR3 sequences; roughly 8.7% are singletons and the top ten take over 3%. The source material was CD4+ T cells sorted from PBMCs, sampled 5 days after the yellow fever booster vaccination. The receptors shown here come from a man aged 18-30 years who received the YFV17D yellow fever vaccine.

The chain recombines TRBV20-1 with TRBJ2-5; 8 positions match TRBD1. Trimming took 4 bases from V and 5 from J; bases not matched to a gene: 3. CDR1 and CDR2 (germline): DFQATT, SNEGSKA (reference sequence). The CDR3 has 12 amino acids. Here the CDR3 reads CSATGGVETQYF. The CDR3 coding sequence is TGCAGTGCTACAGGGGGCGTTGAGACCCAGTACTTC.

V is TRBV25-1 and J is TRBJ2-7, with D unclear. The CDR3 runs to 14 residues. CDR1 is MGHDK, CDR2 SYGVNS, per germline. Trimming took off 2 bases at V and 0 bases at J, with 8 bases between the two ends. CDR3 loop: CASSEAQTSYEQYF. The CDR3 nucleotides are TGTGCCAGCAGTGAAGCGCAGACCTCCTACGAGCAGTACTTC.

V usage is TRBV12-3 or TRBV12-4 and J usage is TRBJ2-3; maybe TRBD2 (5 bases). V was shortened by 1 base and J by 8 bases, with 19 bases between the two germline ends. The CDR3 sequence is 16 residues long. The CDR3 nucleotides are TGTGCCAGCAGTTTAGAAATACCCTCTAGCTCGCCTACGCAGTATTTT. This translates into CASSLEIPSSSPTQYF.

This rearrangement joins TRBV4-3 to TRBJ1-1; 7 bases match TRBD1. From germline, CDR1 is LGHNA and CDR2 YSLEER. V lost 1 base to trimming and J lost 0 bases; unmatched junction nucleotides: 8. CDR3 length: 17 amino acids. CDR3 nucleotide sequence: TGCGCCAGCAGCCAAGCTGGCAGGGGGACCTTGAACACTGAAGCTTTCTTT. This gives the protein CASSQAGRGTLNTEAFF.

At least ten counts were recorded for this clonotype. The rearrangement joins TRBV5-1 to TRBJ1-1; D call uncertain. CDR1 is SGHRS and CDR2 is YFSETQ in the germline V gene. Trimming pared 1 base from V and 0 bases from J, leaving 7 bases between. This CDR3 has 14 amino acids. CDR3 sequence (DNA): TGCGCCAGCAGCTTGCCAGGTGTGAACACTGAAGCTTTCTTT. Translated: CASSLPGVNTEAFF.

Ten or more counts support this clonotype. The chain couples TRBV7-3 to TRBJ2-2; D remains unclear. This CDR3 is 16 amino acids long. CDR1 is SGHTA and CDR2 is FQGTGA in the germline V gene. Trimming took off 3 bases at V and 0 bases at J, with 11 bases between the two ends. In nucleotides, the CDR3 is TGTGCCAGCAGCTTCCTTCCTGTCGCGAACACCGGGGAGCTGTTTTTT. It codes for CASSFLPVANTGELFF. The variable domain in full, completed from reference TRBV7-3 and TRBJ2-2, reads GAGVSQTPSNKVTEKGKYVELRCDPISGHTALYWYRQSLGQGPEFLIYFQGTGAADDSGLPNDRFFAVRPEGSVSTLKIQRTERGDSAVYLCASSFLPVANTGELFFGEGSRLTVL.

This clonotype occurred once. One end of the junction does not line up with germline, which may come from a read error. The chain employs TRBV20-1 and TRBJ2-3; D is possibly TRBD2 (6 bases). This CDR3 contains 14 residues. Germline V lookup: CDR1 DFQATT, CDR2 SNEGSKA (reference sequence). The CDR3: CSARDAGTWGTQCF. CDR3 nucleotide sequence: TGCAGTGCTAGAGATGCGGGGACGTGGGGTACGCAGTGTTTT.

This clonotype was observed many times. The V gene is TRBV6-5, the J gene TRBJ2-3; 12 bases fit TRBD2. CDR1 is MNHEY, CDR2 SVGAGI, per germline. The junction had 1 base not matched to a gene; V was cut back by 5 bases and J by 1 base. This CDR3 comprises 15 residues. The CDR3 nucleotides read TGTGCCAGCAGTCGGACTAGCGGGGGCACAGATACGCAGTATTTT. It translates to CASSRTSGGTDTQYF.

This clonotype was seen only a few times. CDR3 nucleotides: TGTGCCAGCAGGCTGACAGGAACCCATAATGAAAAACTGTTTTTT. It translates to CASRLTGTHNEKLFF. The genes are TRBV2 and TRBJ1-4; possible D gene TRBD1, 6 bases. The germline V gene has CDR1 SNHLY and CDR2 FYNNEI. The length of the CDR3 is 15 residues. V was cut by 6 bases and J by 4 bases, with 15 bases left in between.

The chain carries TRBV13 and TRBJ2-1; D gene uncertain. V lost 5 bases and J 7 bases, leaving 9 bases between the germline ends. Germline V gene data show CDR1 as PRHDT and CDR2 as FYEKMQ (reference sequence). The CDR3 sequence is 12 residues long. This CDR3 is CASSAQRNEQFF. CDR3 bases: TGTGCCAGCAGCGCCCAAAGGAATGAGCAGTTCTTC.

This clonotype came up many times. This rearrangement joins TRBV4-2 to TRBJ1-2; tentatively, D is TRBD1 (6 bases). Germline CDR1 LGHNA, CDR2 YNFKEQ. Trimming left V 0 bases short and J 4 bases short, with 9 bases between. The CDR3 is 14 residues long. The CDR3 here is CASSQEGGGYGYTF. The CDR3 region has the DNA TGTGCCAGCAGCCAAGAGGGGGGCGGCTATGGCTACACCTTC.